This TCR beta chain derives from a study of cytomegalovirus exposure and HLA in healthy donors. Data came from immunoSEQ multiplex PCR; TCRdb stores just in-frame clones and leaves some out. The sample lists around 130,000 clones; about 90% were seen once. Comment on this clone: Its cognate antigen is unknown.

Study results and limitations: Cytomegalovirus-associated TCR beta chains were listed, numbering 164. Published work reported that the classifier diagnosed cytomegalovirus status with high specificity and sensitivity.

Material: PBMCs. The sequence came from a man younger than 45 in good health and CMV-seronegative.

The CDR3 DNA is TGTGCCACCACCGACAGGGGAGGTACTGAAGCTTTCTTT. Translating it yields CATTDRGGTEAFF. The chain joins TRBV19 to TRBJ1-1; 8 positions agree with TRBD1. The V gene's germline CDR1 is LNHDA and CDR2 SQIVND (reference sequence). After removal of 10 bases from V and 5 bases from J, the junction contained 9 bases not matched to a gene. The CDR3 loop spans 13 amino acids.